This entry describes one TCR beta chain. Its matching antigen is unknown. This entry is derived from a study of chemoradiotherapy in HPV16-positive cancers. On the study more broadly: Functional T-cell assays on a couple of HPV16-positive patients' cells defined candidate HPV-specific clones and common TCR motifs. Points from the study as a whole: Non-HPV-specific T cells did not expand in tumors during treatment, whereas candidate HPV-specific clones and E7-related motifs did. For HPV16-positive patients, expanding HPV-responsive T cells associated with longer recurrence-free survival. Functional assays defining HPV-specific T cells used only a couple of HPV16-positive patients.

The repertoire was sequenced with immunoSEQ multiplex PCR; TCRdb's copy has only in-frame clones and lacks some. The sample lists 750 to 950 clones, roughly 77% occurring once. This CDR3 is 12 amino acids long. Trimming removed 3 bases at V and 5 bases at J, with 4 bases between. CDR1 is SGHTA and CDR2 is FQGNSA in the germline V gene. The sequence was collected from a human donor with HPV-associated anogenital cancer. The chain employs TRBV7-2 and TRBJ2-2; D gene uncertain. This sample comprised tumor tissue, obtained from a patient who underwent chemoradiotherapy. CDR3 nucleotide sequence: TGTGCCAGCAGCTTGACAACCGGGGAGCTGTTTTTT. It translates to CASSLTTGELFF.